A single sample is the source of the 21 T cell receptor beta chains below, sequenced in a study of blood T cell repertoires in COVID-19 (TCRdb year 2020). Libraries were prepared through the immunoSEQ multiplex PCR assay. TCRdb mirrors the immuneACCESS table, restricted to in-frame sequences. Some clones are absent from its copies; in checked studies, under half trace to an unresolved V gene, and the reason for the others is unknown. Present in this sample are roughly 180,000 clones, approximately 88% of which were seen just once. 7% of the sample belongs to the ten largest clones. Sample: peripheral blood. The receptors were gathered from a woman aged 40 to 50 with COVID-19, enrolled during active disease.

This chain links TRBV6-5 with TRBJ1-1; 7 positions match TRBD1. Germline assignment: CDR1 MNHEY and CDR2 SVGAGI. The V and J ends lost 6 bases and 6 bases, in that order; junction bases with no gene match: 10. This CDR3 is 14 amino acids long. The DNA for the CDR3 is TGTGCCAGCAGCCGGGACAGTTCACAAGCTGAAGCTTTCTTT. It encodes CASSRDSSQAEAFF.

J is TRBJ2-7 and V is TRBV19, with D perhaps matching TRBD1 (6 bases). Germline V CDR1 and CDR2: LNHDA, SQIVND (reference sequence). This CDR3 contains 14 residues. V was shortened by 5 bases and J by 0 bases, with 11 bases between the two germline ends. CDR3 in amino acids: CASSPSQGSYEQYF. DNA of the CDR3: TGTGCCAGTAGTCCGTCACAGGGCTCCTACGAGCAGTACTTC.

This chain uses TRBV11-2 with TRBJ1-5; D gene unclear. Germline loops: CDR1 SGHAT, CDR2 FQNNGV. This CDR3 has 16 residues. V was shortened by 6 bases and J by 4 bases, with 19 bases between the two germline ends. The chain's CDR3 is CASSTGVVGSNQPQHF. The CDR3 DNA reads TGTGCCAGCAGTACCGGGGTAGTGGGGTCTAATCAGCCCCAGCATTTT.

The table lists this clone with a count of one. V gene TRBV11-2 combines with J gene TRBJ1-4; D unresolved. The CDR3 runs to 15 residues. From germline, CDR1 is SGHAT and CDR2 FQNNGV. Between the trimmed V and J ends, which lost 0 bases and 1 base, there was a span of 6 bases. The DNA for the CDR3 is TGTGCCAGCAGCTTAGAATGGCTAACTAATGAAAAACTGTTTTTT. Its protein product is CASSLEWLTNEKLFF. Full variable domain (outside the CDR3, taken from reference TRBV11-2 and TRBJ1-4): EAGVAQSPRYKIIEKRQSVAFWCNPISGHATLYWYQQILGQGPKLLIQFQNNGVVDDSQLPKDRFSAERLKGVDSTLKIQPAKLEDSAVYLCASSLEWLTNEKLFFGSGTQLSVL.

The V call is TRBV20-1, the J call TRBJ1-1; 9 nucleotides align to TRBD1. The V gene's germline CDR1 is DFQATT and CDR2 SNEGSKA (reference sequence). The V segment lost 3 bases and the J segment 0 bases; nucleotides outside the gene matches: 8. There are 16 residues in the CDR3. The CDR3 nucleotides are TGCAGTGCTAGTAACCGCCGGGACAGGGTGAACACTGAAGCTTTCTTT. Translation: CSASNRRDRVNTEAFF.

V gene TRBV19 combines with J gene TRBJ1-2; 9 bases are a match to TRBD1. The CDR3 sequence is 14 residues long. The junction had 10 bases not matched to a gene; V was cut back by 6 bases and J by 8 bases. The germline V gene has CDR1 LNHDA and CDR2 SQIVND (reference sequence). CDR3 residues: CASRSKSGTGGYTF. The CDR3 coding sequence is TGTGCCAGTAGGAGTAAATCCGGGACAGGGGGCTACACCTTC.

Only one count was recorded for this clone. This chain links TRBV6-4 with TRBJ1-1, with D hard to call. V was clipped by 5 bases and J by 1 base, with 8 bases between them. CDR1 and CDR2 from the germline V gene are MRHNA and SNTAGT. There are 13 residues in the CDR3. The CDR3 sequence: CASSFTQNTEAFF. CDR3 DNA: TGTGCCAGCAGTTTTACACAGAACACTGAAGCTTTCTTT.

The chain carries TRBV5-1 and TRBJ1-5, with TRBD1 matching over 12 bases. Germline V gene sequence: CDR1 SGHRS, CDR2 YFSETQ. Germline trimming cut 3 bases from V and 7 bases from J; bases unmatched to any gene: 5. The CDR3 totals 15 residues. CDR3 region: CASSSGTGGHQPQHF. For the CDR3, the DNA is TGCGCCAGCAGCTCCGGGACAGGGGGCCACCAGCCCCAGCATTTT.

CDR3 residues: CATDLPGGQPQHF. The CDR3 region has the DNA TGTGCCACCGATCTTCCGGGGGGTCAGCCCCAGCATTTT. The rearrangement joins TRBV6-5 to TRBJ1-5, with D possibly being TRBD1 (5 bases). Germline-derived CDR1 and CDR2 are MNHEY and SVGAGI. There are 13 residues in the CDR3. The V end was cut by 10 bases, the J end by 6 bases, with 16 bases between.

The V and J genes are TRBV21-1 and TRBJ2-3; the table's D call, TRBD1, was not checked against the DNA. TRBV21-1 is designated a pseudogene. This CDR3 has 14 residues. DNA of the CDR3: TGTGCCAGCAGCAAACCAATCAACACAGATACGCAGTATTTT. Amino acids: CASSKPINTDTQYF.

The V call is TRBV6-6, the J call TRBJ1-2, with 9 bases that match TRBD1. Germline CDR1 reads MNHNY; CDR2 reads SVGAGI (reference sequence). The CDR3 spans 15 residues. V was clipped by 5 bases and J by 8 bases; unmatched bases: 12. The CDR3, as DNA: TGTGCCAGCAGTCGACGTACAGGGGGCGGCGGCGGCTACACCTTC. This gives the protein CASSRRTGGGGGYTF.

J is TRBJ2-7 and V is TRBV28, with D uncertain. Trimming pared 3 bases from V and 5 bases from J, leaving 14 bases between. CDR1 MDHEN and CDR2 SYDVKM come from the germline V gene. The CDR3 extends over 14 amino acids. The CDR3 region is CASSFPPRSHEQYF. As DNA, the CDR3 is TGTGCCAGCAGTTTCCCCCCTAGGAGCCACGAGCAGTACTTC.

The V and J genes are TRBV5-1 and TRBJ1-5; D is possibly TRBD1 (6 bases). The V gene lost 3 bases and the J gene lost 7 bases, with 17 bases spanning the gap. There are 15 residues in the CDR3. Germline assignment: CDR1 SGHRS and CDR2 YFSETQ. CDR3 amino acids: CASSSGSGVGQPQHF. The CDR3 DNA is TGCGCCAGCAGCTCGGGGTCAGGGGTCGGACAGCCCCAGCATTTT. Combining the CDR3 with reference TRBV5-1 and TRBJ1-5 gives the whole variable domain KAGVTQTPRYLIKTRGQQVTLSCSPISGHRSVSWYQQTPGQGLQFLFEYFSETQRNKGNFPGRFSGRQFSNSRSEMNVSTLELGDSALYLCASSSGSGVGQPQHFGDGTRLSIL.

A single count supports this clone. The CDR3 DNA reads TGCGCCAGCAGCTTCTCCAGTTATGAGCAGTTCTTC. This codes for CASSFSSYEQFF. The V gene is TRBV5-1, the J gene TRBJ2-1; D gene uncertain. The CDR3 length is 12 residues. Looked up from germline, CDR1 is SGHRS and CDR2 is YFSETQ. V lost 2 bases, J lost 8 bases, and 8 bases lay in between. The whole variable domain, remainder taken from reference TRBV5-1 and TRBJ2-1, is KAGVTQTPRYLIKTRGQQVTLSCSPISGHRSVSWYQQTPGQGLQFLFEYFSETQRNKGNFPGRFSGRQFSNSRSEMNVSTLELGDSALYLCASSFSSYEQFFGPGTRLTVL.

The CDR3 DNA follows: TGTGCCACCAGTGATTTGGACAGCTACGAGCAGTACTTC. It yields the protein CATSDLDSYEQYF. The genes are TRBV24-1 and TRBJ2-7; possibly TRBD1 for D (5 bases). Trimming pared 0 bases from V and 3 bases from J, leaving 5 bases between. Germline CDR1 KGHDR, CDR2 SFDVKD. The CDR3 loop spans 13 amino acids.

The CDR3 coding sequence is TGTGCCAGCTCATCCGGACAGGGCCAAGAGACCCAGTACTTC. It codes for CASSSGQGQETQYF. V and J are TRBV18 and TRBJ2-5; TRBD1 matches at 8 bases. The germline V gene encodes CDR1 KGHSH and CDR2 LQKENI. V gave up 5 bases and J gave up 1 base; unmatched junction bases: 3. There are 14 residues in the CDR3.

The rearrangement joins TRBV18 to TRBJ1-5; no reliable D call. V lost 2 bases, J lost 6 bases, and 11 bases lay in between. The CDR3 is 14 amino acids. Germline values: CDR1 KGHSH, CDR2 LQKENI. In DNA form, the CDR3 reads TGTGCCAGCTCACCAGGGCAAAGCGGTCAGCCCCAGCATTTT. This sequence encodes CASSPGQSGQPQHF.

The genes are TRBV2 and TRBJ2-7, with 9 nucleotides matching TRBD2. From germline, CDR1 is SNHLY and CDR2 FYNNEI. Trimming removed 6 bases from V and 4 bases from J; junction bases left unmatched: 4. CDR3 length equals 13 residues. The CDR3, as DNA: TGTGCCAGCAGGGCTCTAGCGGGATACGAGCAGTACTTC. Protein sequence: CASRALAGYEQYF.

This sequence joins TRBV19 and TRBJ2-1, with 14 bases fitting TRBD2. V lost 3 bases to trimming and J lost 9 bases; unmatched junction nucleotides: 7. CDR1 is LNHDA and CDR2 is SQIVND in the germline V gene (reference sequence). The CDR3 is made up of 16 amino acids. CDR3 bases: TGTGCCAGTAGTATCGTCGGGACTAGCGGGAGCCCTGAGCAGTTCTTC. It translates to CASSIVGTSGSPEQFF. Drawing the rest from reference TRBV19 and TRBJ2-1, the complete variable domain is DGGITQSPKYLFRKEGQNVTLSCEQNLNHDAMYWYRQDPGQGLRLIYYSQIVNDFQKGDIAEGYSVSREKKESFPLTVTSAQKNPTAFYLCASSIVGTSGSPEQFFGPGTRLTVL.

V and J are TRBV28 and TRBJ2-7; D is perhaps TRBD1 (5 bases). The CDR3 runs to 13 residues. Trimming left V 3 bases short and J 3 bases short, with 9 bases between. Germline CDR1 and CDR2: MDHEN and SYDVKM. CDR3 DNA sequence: TGTGCCAGCAGTTTGGGGCAGTACTACGAGCAGTACTTC. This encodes CASSLGQYYEQYF. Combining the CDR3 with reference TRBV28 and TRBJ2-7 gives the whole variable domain DVKVTQSSRYLVKRTGEKVFLECVQDMDHENMFWYRQDPGLGLRLIYFSYDVKMKEKGDIPEGYSVSREKKERFSLILESASTNQTSMYLCASSLGQYYEQYFGPGTRLTVT.

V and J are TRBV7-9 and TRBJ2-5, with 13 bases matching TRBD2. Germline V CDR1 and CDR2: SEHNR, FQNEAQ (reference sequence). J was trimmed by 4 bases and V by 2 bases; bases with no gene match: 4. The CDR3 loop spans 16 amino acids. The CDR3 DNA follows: TGTGCCAGCAGCTTAAAACTAGCGGGAGGGCGAGAGACCCAGTACTTC. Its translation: CASSLKLAGGRETQYF.